One and the same sample provided the 26 T cell receptor beta chains below, sequenced in a study of blood T cell repertoires in COVID-19. The data were produced by immunoSEQ multiplex PCR, yet TCRdb's version contains in-frame clones alone and is incomplete. The sample has roughly 100,000 clones; around four fifths are singletons. Specimen: peripheral blood. Receptor source: a human donor in a cohort sampled during active COVID-19.

This rearrangement joins TRBV12-3 or TRBV12-4 to TRBJ1-1; 8 bases align to TRBD1. The CDR3 totals 13 residues. V dropped 6 bases and J dropped 7; count of bases not matched to a gene: 7. CDR3 DNA sequence: TGTGCCAGCAGCCTCAGGGGGCGAGGTGAAGCTTTCTTT. Translation gives CASSLRGRGEAFF.

The rearrangement links TRBV2 to TRBJ2-1; 11 bases map to TRBD2. The CDR3 covers 13 residues. Germline V gives CDR1 SNHLY, CDR2 FYNNEI. V lost 6 bases and J lost 9; bases outside the gene matches: 4. The CDR3 DNA sequence: TGTGCCAGCAGGACTAGCGGGGCCCTTGAGCAGTTCTTC. Translation gives CASRTSGALEQFF.

The chain has TRBV12-3 or TRBV12-4 and TRBJ1-1; no definite D call. The CDR3 is 12 residues long. The V end lost 0 bases, the J end lost 8 bases, and 7 bases lay between the germline ends. The CDR3 reads CASSLARGEAFF. The CDR3 DNA is TGTGCCAGCAGTTTAGCGCGGGGAGAAGCTTTCTTT.

V gene TRBV5-6 combines with J gene TRBJ1-1; D may be TRBD1 (5 bases). V shed 4 bases and J shed 4 bases, with 14 bases lying between them. The CDR3 has 14 residues. Looked up from germline, CDR1 is SGHDT and CDR2 is YYEEEE. The CDR3 DNA sequence: TGTGCCAGCAGCCTGTGGAGGGGAGGCACTGAAGCTTTCTTT. Encoded protein: CASSLWRGGTEAFF.

Here the CDR3 reads CASSPDGRGYGYTF. The CDR3 DNA reads TGTGCCAGCAGTCCCGATGGTAGGGGCTATGGCTACACCTTC. The chain is built from TRBV27 and TRBJ1-2; D perhaps matches TRBD1 (5 bases). V was clipped by 5 bases and J by 4 bases, with 14 bases between them. The germline V gene has CDR1 MNHEY and CDR2 SMNVEV (reference sequence). The CDR3 has 14 amino acids.

In nucleotides, the CDR3 is TGTGCCAGCAGCCAAGATCGATGGCAGCGGCAGTACTTC. Protein product: CASSQDRWQRQYF. This chain links TRBV3-1 (or the pseudogene TRBV3-2) with TRBJ2-7; no clear D. The CDR3 contains 13 residues. The V gene lost 0 bases and the J gene lost 9 bases, with 12 bases spanning the gap. Germline loops: CDR1 LGHDT, CDR2 YNNKEL (reference sequence).

The CDR3 spells CASTHGGQLNYGYTF. The CDR3 DNA reads as TGTGCCAGTACCCACGGAGGTCAACTTAACTATGGCTACACCTTC. The chain carries TRBV19 and TRBJ1-2, with D unclear. Germline V gives CDR1 LNHDA, CDR2 SQIVND (reference sequence). This CDR3 has 15 residues. The V gene lost 7 bases and the J gene lost 1 base, with 16 bases spanning the gap.

The rearrangement joins TRBV10-2 to TRBJ1-1; the D is unclear. The CDR3 totals 13 residues. The V and J ends lost 6 bases and 1 base respectively, with 9 bases between them. Looked up from germline, CDR1 is WSHSY and CDR2 is SAAADI. This CDR3 reads CASRDWENTEAFF. DNA for the CDR3: TGCGCCAGCAGGGACTGGGAGAACACTGAAGCTTTCTTT.

The genes are TRBV18 and TRBJ1-2; TRBD1 matches at 7 bases. Germline V CDR1 and CDR2: KGHSH, LQKENI. The trim removed 2 bases at V and 7 bases at J, leaving 7 bases unmatched. The CDR3 covers 14 residues. The CDR3 loop is CASSPTGDYFGYTF. The CDR3 nucleotides are TGTGCCAGCTCACCAACAGGGGATTACTTTGGCTACACCTTC. Full variable domain (missing parts from reference TRBV18 and TRBJ1-2): NAGVMQNPRHLVRRRGQEARLRCSPMKGHSHVYWYRQLPEEGLKFMVYLQKENIIDESGMPKERFSAEFPKEGPSILRIQQVVRGDSAAYFCASSPTGDYFGYTFGSGTRLTVV.

The chain recombines TRBV5-1 with TRBJ2-1; TRBD1 agrees at 12 bases. This CDR3 region has 15 residues. After removal of 6 bases from V and 7 bases from J, the junction contained 8 bases not matched to a gene. The germline CDR1 and CDR2 sequences are SGHRS and YFSETQ. The CDR3 DNA is TGCGCCAGCACGCCGGGGACAGGGGGCAAAAATGAGCAGTTCTTC. Translation: CASTPGTGGKNEQFF.

This chain links TRBV5-1 with TRBJ1-4, with D possibly being TRBD1 (5 bases). Per germline, CDR1 SGHRS and CDR2 YFSETQ. This CDR3 contains 14 residues. Trimming took 0 bases from V and 6 from J, leaving 9 bases between them. In nucleotides, the CDR3 is TGCGCCAGCAGCTTGGCGGCAGGGCATGAAAAACTGTTTTTT. Amino acid sequence: CASSLAAGHEKLFF. The complete variable domain, with remaining parts taken from reference TRBV5-1 and TRBJ1-4, reads KAGVTQTPRYLIKTRGQQVTLSCSPISGHRSVSWYQQTPGQGLQFLFEYFSETQRNKGNFPGRFSGRQFSNSRSEMNVSTLELGDSALYLCASSLAAGHEKLFFGSGTQLSVL.

This clone was observed a single time. This chain connects TRBV7-3 to TRBJ2-5, with 15 bases lining up with TRBD2. J gave up 4 bases and V 4 bases, and 4 bases lay outside the gene matches. The CDR3 is made up of 16 amino acids. Germline CDR1 and CDR2: SGHTA and FQGTGA. CDR3 amino acids: CASSSPGLAGGETQYF. The CDR3 DNA reads as TGTGCCAGCAGCTCCCCGGGACTAGCGGGGGGAGAGACCCAGTACTTC.

This chain joins TRBV5-4 and TRBJ2-7; 10 nucleotides match TRBD2. The germline gives CDR1 SGHNT, CDR2 YYREEE (reference sequence). Losses at the gene ends were 1 base for V and 6 bases for J; bases not matched to a gene: 4. This CDR3 is 14 amino acids long. The CDR3 DNA reads as TGTGCCAGCAGCTTGAGCGGGGGGGCCCTCGAGCAGTACTTC. Its protein product is CASSLSGGALEQYF.

The chain links TRBV4-1 to TRBJ2-2, with D possibly matching TRBD1 (6 bases). Germline loops: CDR1 MGHRA, CDR2 YSYEKL. The CDR3 spans 15 residues. Trimming cost V 4 bases and J 0 bases, with 9 bases left between them. DNA for the CDR3: TGCGCCAGCAGCCGCCGGGACACGAACACCGGGGAGCTGTTTTTT. The encoded protein is CASSRRDTNTGELFF.

The chain uses TRBV11-3 and TRBJ2-2; possibly TRBD1 for D (6 bases). V was pared by 5 bases and J by 5 bases, with 21 bases between. Germline V gives CDR1 SGHNT, CDR2 YENEEA. CDR3 length: 17 residues. CDR3 loop: CASSTTGGARGTGELFF. DNA for the CDR3: TGTGCCAGCAGCACAACTGGGGGCGCAAGGGGGACCGGGGAGCTGTTTTTT. Combining the CDR3 with reference TRBV11-3 and TRBJ2-2 gives the whole variable domain EAGVVQSPRYKIIEKKQPVAFWCNPISGHNTLYWYLQNLGQGPELLIRYENEEAVDDSQLPKDRFSAERLKGVDSTLKIQPAELGDSAVYLCASSTTGGARGTGELFFGEGSRLTVL.

This chain joins TRBV7-2 and TRBJ1-1; D not resolved. CDR3 length equals 12 residues. Germline V gene lookup returns CDR1 SGHTA and CDR2 FQGNSA. V lost 1 base, J lost 8 bases, and 8 bases lay in between. The CDR3 DNA follows: TGTGCCAGCAGCTTAGTAGTCACGGAAGCTTTCTTT. This encodes CASSLVVTEAFF.

This clone has just one count. V is TRBV2 and J is TRBJ2-7, with TRBD1 matching over 8 bases. From germline, CDR1 is SNHLY and CDR2 FYNNEI. The V gene end was trimmed by 7 bases and the J gene end by 5 bases; junction bases not matched to a gene: 10. The CDR3 spans 14 residues. The CDR3 region has the DNA TGTGCCAGCAACCAGGGCAGGGGGCGGAACGAGCAGTACTTC. Its translation is CASNQGRGRNEQYF.

The chain employs TRBV6-6 and TRBJ2-6; 8 nucleotides line up with TRBD1. The CDR3 extends over 17 amino acids. Germline V gene lookup returns CDR1 MNHNY and CDR2 SVGAGI (reference sequence). With V trimmed by 7 bases and J by 1 base, 9 bases remained unmatched. CDR3 sequence: CASTRRGRLSGANVLTF. The CDR3 DNA reads TGTGCCAGCACTCGCAGGGGGCGCTTATCTGGGGCCAACGTCCTGACTTTC.

The V call is TRBV5-1, the J call TRBJ2-1, with D perhaps matching TRBD1 (7 bases). Germline CDR1 is SGHRS and CDR2 is YFSETQ. There are 14 residues in the CDR3. The V end was cut by 7 bases, the J end by 3 bases, with 14 bases between. In DNA, the CDR3 is TGCGCCAGCTGCCAGGGGGGTTTCTACAATGAGCAGTTCTTC. Amino acid sequence: CASCQGGFYNEQFF.

The J gene is TRBJ2-7, the V gene TRBV7-2; tentatively, D is TRBD2 (5 bases). The CDR3 has 13 amino acids. In germline, CDR1 is SGHTA, CDR2 FQGNSA. With 1 base removed from V and 3 bases from J, the gap between germline ends came to 7 bases. The CDR3 sequence: CASSLGRVYEQYF. The CDR3 nucleotides are TGTGCCAGCAGCTTAGGGCGGGTCTACGAGCAGTACTTC.

The chain couples TRBV5-1 to TRBJ1-2; D call uncertain. Trimming stripped 0 bases from V and 3 bases from J, with 12 bases between. Per germline, CDR1 SGHRS and CDR2 YFSETQ. This CDR3 has 15 residues. The CDR3 DNA reads as TGCGCCAGCAGCTTGGGTATTCTTTCTTACTATGGCTACACCTTC. Protein product: CASSLGILSYYGYTF.

V usage is TRBV6-5 and J usage is TRBJ1-2, with D unclear. The CDR3 is made up of 13 amino acids. The V gene lost 6 bases and the J gene lost 7 bases, with 15 bases spanning the gap. Germline CDR1 MNHEY, CDR2 SVGAGI. The CDR3 region has the DNA TGTGCCAGCAGCCCACCGTCGGGTACTGGCTACACCTTC. Protein sequence: CASSPPSGTGYTF.

The chain has TRBV11-3 and TRBJ2-1; 11 bases map to TRBD1. V lost 6 bases and J lost 5; bases outside the gene matches: 6. CDR3 size: 15 residues. CDR1 and CDR2 from the germline V gene are SGHNT and YENEEA. CDR3 bases: TGTGCCAGCAGAGTCCAGGACAGGGGGCACAATGAGCAGTTCTTC. Its protein is CASRVQDRGHNEQFF.

This sequence joins TRBV4-2 and TRBJ2-7; TRBD2 might be the D (5 bases). The CDR3 is made up of 16 amino acids. Germline CDR1 and CDR2: LGHNA and YNFKEQ. Trimming shortened V by 2 bases and J by 0 bases, and 14 bases separated the two germline ends. CDR3 DNA sequence: TGTGCCAGCAGCCAACCCGGGGTAGCCACCTCCTACGAGCAGTACTTC. It specifies CASSQPGVATSYEQYF.

For this clone: The sample carries other DNA sequences with the same CDR3. The V call is TRBV19, the J call TRBJ1-2, with 7 bases matching TRBD1. Germline V gives CDR1 LNHDA, CDR2 SQIVND (reference sequence). This CDR3 has 14 amino acids. V gave up 10 bases and J gave up 7 bases; unmatched junction bases: 15. The CDR3 here is CATRDRESPFGYTF. CDR3 bases: TGTGCCACCCGAGACAGGGAGTCTCCATTTGGCTACACCTTC.

The chain has TRBV5-1 and TRBJ1-4; TRBD1 might be the D (5 bases). V shed 4 bases and J shed 6 bases, with 16 bases lying between them. The CDR3 consists of 15 residues. CDR1 and CDR2 from the germline V gene are SGHRS and YFSETQ. The CDR3, as DNA: TGCGCCAGCAGCACGCAGGGTAGGGCGGATGAAAAACTGTTTTTT. Protein sequence: CASSTQGRADEKLFF.